This T cell receptor beta chain stems from a study of CD8 T cells in Susac syndrome. On this clonotype: Germline is not matched at one junction end, which may reflect a read error.

Negative isolation yielded CD4+ and CD8+ T cells, and FACS enriched TEMRA cells. Reverse transcription of about 0.5 to 1 ug RNA used random hexamers. Amplification of the TCR beta CDR3 was carried out by immunoSEQ multiplex PCR, which spanned a total of 54 Vbeta and 13 Jbeta segments. TCRdb re-derived calls from the immunoSEQ multiplex PCR reads in MiXCR, one entry per CDR3 protein. This sample carries approximately 110,000 distinct CDR3 sequences, approximately 93% of them seen once, and the ten largest clones take approximately 0.29%. CDR1 and CDR2 (germline): LGHDT, YNNKEL (reference sequence). The CDR3 sequence is 15 residues long.

V usage is TRBV3-1 and J usage is TRBJ2-1; D possibly matches TRBD1 or TRBD2 (6 bases each). Sequenced input: CD8+ T cells from PBMCs. The sequence was collected from a human donor with multiple sclerosis. CDR3 loop: CASSQDRGPYNEQFF. Written as DNA, the CDR3 is TGTGCCAGCAGCCAAGATCGGGGGCCCTATAATGAGCAGTTCTTC.